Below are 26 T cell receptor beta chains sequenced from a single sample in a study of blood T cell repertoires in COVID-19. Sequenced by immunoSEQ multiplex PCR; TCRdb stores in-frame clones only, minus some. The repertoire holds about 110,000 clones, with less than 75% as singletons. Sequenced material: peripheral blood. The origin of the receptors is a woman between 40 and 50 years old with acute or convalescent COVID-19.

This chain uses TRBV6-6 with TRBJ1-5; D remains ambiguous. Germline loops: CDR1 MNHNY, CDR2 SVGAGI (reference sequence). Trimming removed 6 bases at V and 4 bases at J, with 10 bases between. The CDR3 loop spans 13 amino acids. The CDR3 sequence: CASSRGENQPQHF. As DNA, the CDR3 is TGTGCCAGCAGCCGCGGGGAGAATCAGCCCCAGCATTTT.

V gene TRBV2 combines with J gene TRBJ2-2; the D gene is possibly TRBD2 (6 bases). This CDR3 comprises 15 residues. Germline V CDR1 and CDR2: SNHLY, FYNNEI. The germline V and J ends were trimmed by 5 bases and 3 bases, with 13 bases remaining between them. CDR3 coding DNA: TGTGCCAGCAGTTGGGGCGGGGAGTACACCGGGGAGCTGTTTTTT. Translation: CASSWGGEYTGELFF.

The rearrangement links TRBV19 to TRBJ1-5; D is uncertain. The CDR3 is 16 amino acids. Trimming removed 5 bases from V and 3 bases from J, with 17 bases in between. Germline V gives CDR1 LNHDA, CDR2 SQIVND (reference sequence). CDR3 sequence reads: CASSPSTWQANQPQHF. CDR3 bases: TGTGCCAGTAGTCCGTCCACCTGGCAGGCCAATCAGCCCCAGCATTTT.

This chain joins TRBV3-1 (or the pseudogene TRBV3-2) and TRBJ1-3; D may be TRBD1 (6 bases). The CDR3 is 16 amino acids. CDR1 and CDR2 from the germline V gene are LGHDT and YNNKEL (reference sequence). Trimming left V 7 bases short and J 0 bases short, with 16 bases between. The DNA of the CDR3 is TGTGCCAGCACCAGGGGTGGGGCCAGCTCTGGAAACACCATATATTTT. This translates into CASTRGGASSGNTIYF.

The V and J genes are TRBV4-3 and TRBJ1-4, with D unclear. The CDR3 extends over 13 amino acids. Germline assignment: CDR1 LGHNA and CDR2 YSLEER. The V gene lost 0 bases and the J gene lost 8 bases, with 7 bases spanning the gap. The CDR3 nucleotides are TGCGCCAGCAGCCAAGAATTCGGGGAAAAACTGTTTTTT. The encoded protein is CASSQEFGEKLFF.

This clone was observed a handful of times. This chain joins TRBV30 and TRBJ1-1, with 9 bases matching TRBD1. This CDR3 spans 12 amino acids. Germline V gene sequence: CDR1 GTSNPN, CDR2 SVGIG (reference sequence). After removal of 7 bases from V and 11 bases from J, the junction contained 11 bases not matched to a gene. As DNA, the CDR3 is TGTGCCTCCCACAGGGGGCCCTTGGGGGCTTTCTTT. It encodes CASHRGPLGAFF.

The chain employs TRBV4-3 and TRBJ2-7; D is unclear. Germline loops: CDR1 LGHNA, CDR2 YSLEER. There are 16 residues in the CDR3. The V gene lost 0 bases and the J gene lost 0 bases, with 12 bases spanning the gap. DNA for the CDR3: TGCGCCAGCAGCCAAGACCGGTCCTTCCTCTCCTACGAGCAGTACTTC. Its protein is CASSQDRSFLSYEQYF.

CDR3 coding DNA: TGTGCCTGGAGTTGGCAGAATGGCTACACCTTC. Protein: CAWSWQNGYTF. The chain links TRBV30 to TRBJ1-2; D ambiguous. The CDR3 covers 11 residues. CDR1 is GTSNPN and CDR2 is SVGIG in the germline V gene (reference sequence). Deletions cut 2 bases from V and 6 bases from J, with 7 bases between.

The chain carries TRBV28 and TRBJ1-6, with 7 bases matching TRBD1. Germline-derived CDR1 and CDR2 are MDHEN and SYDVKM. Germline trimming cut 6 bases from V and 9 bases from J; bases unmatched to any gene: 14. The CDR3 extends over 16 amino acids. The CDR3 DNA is TGTGCCAGCAGGGGGGCCGAGACAGGGCGCGGTTCACCCCTCCACTTT. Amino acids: CASRGAETGRGSPLHF. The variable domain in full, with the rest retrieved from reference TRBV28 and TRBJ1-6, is DVKVTQSSRYLVKRTGEKVFLECVQDMDHENMFWYRQDPGLGLRLIYFSYDVKMKEKGDIPEGYSVSREKKERFSLILESASTNQTSMYLCASRGAETGRGSPLHFGNGTRLTVT.

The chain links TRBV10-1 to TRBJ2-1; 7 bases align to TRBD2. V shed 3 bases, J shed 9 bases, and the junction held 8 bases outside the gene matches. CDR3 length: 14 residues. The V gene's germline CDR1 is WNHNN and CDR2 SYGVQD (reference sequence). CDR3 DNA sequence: TGCGCCAGCAGTGAAATTGGTGGGGGGGTTGAGCAGTTCTTC. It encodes CASSEIGGGVEQFF.

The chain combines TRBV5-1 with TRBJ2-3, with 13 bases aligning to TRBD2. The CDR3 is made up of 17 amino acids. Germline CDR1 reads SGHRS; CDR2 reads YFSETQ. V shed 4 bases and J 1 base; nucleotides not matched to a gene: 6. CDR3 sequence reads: CASSLGLAGARTDTQYF. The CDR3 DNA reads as TGCGCCAGCAGCCTCGGACTAGCGGGGGCTCGCACAGATACGCAGTATTTT.

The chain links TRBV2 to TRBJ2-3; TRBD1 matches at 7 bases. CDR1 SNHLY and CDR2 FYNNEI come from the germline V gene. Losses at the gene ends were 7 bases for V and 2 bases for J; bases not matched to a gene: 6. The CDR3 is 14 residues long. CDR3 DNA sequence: TGTGCCAGCACCCGGGACAGAAACACAGATACGCAGTATTTT. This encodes CASTRDRNTDTQYF.

The CDR3 coding sequence is TGTGCCAGCAATGCCTTACGATCAGGGAATGAAAAACTGTTTTTT. Its translation is CASNALRSGNEKLFF. This sequence joins TRBV2 and TRBJ1-4; D is possibly TRBD1 (5 bases). Per germline, CDR1 SNHLY and CDR2 FYNNEI. The CDR3 covers 15 residues. The V and J ends lost 7 bases and 5 bases respectively, with 17 bases between them. Together with reference TRBV2 and TRBJ1-4, the CDR3 gives the full variable domain: EPEVTQTPSHQVTQMGQEVILRCVPISNHLYFYWYRQILGQKVEFLVSFYNNEISEKSEIFDDQFSVERPDGSNFTLKIRSTKLEDSAMYFCASNALRSGNEKLFFGSGTQLSVL.

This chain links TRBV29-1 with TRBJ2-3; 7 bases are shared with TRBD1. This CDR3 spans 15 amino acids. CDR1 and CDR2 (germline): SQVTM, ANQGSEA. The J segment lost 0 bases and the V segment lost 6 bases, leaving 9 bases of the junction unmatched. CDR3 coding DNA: TGCAGCGTGGGCGGATCAGGGGGTAGCACAGATACGCAGTATTTT. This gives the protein CSVGGSGGSTDTQYF.

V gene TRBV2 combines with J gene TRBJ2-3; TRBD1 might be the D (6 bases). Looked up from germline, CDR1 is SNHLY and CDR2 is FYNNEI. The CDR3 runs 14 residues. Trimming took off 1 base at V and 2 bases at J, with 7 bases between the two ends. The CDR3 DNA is TGTGCCAGCAGTGAAGGGGACACCACAGATACGCAGTATTTT. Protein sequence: CASSEGDTTDTQYF. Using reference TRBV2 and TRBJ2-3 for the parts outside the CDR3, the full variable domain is EPEVTQTPSHQVTQMGQEVILRCVPISNHLYFYWYRQILGQKVEFLVSFYNNEISEKSEIFDDQFSVERPDGSNFTLKIRSTKLEDSAMYFCASSEGDTTDTQYFGPGTRLTVL.

The CDR3 loop reads CATSKGDPTTEQYF. The CDR3 DNA follows: TGTGCCACCAGCAAAGGAGACCCCACGACCGAGCAGTACTTC. The chain joins TRBV15 to TRBJ2-7; D call uncertain. The CDR3 spans 14 residues. The germline V gene encodes CDR1 LNHNV and CDR2 YYDKDF (reference sequence). V lost 4 bases and J 6 bases, leaving 16 bases between the germline ends.

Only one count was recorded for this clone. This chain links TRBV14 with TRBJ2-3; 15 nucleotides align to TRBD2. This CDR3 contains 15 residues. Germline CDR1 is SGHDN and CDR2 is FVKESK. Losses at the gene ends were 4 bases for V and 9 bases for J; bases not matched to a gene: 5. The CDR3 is CASSPGLAGGQTQYF. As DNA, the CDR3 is TGTGCCAGCAGCCCTGGACTAGCGGGGGGGCAGACGCAGTATTTT.

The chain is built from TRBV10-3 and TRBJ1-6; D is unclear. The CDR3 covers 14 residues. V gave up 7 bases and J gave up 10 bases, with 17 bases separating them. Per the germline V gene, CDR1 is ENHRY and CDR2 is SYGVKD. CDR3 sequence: CAITRKEGESPLHF. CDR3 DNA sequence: TGTGCCATCACCCGGAAGGAGGGTGAGTCACCCCTCCACTTT.

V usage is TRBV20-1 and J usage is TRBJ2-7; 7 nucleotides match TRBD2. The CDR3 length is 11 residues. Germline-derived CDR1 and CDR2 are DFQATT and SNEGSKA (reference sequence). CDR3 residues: CTGTTLYEQYF. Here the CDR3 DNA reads TGCACCGGGACTACCCTCTACGAGCAGTACTTC.

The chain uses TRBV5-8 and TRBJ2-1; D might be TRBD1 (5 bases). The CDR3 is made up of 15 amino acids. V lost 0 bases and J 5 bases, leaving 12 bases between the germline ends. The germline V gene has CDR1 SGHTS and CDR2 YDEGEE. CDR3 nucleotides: TGTGCCAGCAGCTTGGCAGGGTTTGGGAACAATGAGCAGTTCTTC. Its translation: CASSLAGFGNNEQFF. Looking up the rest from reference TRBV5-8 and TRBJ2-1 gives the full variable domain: EAGVTQSPTHLIKTRGQQATLRCSPISGHTSVYWYQQALGLGLQFLLWYDEGEERNRGNFPPRFSGRQFPNYSSELNVNALELEDSALYLCASSLAGFGNNEQFFGPGTRLTVL.

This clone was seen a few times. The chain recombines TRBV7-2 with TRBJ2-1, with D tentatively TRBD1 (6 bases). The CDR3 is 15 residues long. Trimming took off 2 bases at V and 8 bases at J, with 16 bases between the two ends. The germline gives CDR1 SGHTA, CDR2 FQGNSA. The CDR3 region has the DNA TGTGCCAGCAGCTTAAAAGATAGACAGGATGATGAGCAGTTCTTC. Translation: CASSLKDRQDDEQFF.

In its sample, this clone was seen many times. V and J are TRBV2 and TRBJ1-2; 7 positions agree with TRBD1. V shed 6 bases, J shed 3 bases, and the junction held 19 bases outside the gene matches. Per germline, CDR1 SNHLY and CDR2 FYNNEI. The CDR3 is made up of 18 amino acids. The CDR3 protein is CASRDRKGTKAHYYGYTF. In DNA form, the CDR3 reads TGTGCCAGCAGGGACAGGAAGGGCACGAAGGCCCATTACTATGGCTACACCTTC.

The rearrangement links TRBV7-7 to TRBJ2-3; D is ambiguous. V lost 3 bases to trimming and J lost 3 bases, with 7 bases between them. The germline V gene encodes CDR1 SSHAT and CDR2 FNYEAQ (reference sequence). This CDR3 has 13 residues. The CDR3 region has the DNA TGTGCCAGCAGCTTTTCCGGGACAGATACGCAGTATTTT. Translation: CASSFSGTDTQYF.

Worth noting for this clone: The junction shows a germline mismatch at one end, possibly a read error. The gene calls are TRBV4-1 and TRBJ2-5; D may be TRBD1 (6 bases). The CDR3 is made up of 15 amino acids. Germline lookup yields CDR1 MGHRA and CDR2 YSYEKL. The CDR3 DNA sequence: TGCGCCAGCAGCCAAGATGGGGGCTTCCAACAGACCCAGTACTTC. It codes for CASSQDGGFQQTQYF.

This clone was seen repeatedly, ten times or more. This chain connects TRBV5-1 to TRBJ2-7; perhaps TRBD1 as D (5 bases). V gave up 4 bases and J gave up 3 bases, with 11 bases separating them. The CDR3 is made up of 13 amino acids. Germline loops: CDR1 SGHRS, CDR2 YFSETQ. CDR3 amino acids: CASSPQGLYEQYF. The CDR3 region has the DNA TGCGCCAGCAGCCCCCAGGGTCTCTACGAGCAGTACTTC.

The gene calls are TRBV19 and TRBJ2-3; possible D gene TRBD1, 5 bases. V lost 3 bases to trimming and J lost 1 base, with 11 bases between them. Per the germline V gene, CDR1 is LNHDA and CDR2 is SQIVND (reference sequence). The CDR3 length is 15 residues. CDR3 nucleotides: TGTGCCAGTAGTATCCAGGGTATCGGCACAGATACGCAGTATTTT. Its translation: CASSIQGIGTDTQYF.